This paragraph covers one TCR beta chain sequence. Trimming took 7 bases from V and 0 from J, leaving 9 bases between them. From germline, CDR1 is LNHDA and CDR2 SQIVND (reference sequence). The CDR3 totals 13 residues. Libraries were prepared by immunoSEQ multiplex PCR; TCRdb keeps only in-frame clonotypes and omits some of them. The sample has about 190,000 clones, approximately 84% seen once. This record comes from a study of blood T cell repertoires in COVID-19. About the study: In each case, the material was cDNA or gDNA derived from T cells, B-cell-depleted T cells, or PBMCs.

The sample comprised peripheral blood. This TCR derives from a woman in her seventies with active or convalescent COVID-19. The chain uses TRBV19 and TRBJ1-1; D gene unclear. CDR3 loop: CASKGLMNTEAFF. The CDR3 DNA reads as TGTGCCAGTAAAGGACTCATGAACACTGAAGCTTTCTTT.